The clone carrying this T cell receptor (beta chain) was seen only a few times. This sample is part of a study of cytomegalovirus exposure and HLA in healthy donors. The donors comprised healthy bone marrow donors. The PCR was carried out with 60 Vbeta primers and 13 Jbeta primers. Repertoires were generated with immunoSEQ multiplex PCR, while TCRdb's copy carries only in-frame clones and drops some. This repertoire shows about 110,000 clones, around 73% found once; its top ten account for 1.3%. The CDR3 sequence is 17 residues long. The trim removed 5 bases at V and 4 bases at J, leaving 9 bases unmatched. The V gene's germline CDR1 is SGHRS and CDR2 YFSETQ.

The sequenced sample consisted of PBMCs. This TCR derives from a man aged 25 to 45 in good health and CMV-seronegative. V usage is TRBV5-1 and J usage is TRBJ2-1, with 13 bases lining up with TRBD2. CDR3 bases: TGCGCCAGCAGTTATGGACTAGCGGGAGCATTTTACAATGAGCAGTTCTTC. The encoded protein is CASSYGLAGAFYNEQFF.